The rows below give T cell receptor beta chains drawn from one sample of a study of cytomegalovirus exposure and HLA in healthy donors. The data were produced by immunoSEQ multiplex PCR, yet TCRdb's version contains in-frame clones alone and is incomplete. The data contain about 120,000 clones, 74% of them singletons. Sequenced material: PBMCs. These receptors were taken from a man in his forties or fifties in good health and CMV-seropositive. The CDR3 runs from the conserved cysteine through the conserved F or W. The D gene is left open where the match is weak. Some rows mark clone size as missing; the rest say once, few, many or name a class of expanded clone.

v_call	j_call	d_call	clone_size	cdr3_nt	cdr3_aa
TRBV5-6	TRBJ1-3	TRBD1	.	TGTGCCAGCAGCTTGGTGGAGACAGGGGGAAACACCATATATTTT	CASSLVETGGNTIYF
TRBV13	TRBJ1-3	TRBD1	.	TGTGCCAGCAGCATATGGACAGGGACAAACACCATATATTTT	CASSIWTGTNTIYF
TRBV28	TRBJ1-5	TRBD1	.	TGTGCCAGCAGTACTGGACAGGGGGGAGATCAGCCCCAGCATTTT	CASSTGQGGDQPQHF
TRBV11-2	TRBJ1-1	.	.	TGTGCCAGCAGCTTAGGGCCTAACACTGAAGCTTTCTTT	CASSLGPNTEAFF
TRBV5-4	TRBJ1-1	.	.	TGTGCCAGCAGCTTGGAGGGCAGGGGTCCTGAAGCTTTCTTT	CASSLEGRGPEAFF
TRBV9	TRBJ1-1	.	.	TGTGCCAGCAGCGTAGTGACAGGACGGGTGACTGAAGCTTTCTTT	CASSVVTGRVTEAFF
TRBV2	TRBJ2-2	.	.	TGTGCCAGCAGTGAAGAGGGCACAAGGAGGGACACCGGGGAGCTGTTTTTT	CASSEEGTRRDTGELFF
TRBV28	TRBJ2-4	TRBD2	.	TGTGCCAGCAGGACAAGCGGGAAGGTGGAAAACATTCAGTACTTC	CASRTSGKVENIQYF
TRBV5-1	TRBJ1-2	.	few	TGCGCCAGCAGCTTGGACGGGGATCCTCGACGAGGCTACACCTTC	CASSLDGDPRRGYTF
TRBV7-2	TRBJ2-7	TRBD2	few	TGTGCCAGCAGCTCCACCGGGACTAGCGGGGGGGTTAGGAACGAGCAGTACTTC	CASSSTGTSGGVRNEQYF
TRBV28	TRBJ2-7	TRBD2	many	TGTGCCAGCAGTTTAAGACTAGCGGGATCCTACGAGCAGTACTTC	CASSLRLAGSYEQYF
TRBV15	TRBJ2-7	.	.	TGTGCCACCAGCATAGGATCAGGCGGGGCTGCCTACGAGCAGTACTTC	CATSIGSGGAAYEQYF
TRBV6-5	TRBJ2-2	.	once	TGTGCCAGCAGTTACGATAGCCCCGGGGAGCTGTTTTTT	CASSYDSPGELFF